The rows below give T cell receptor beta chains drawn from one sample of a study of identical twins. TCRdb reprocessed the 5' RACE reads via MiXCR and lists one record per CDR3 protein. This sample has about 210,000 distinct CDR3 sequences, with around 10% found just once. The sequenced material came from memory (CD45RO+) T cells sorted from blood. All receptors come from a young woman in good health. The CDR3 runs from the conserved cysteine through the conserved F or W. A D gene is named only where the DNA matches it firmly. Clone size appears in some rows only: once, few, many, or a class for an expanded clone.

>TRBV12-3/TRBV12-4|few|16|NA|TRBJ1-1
TGTGCCAGCAGTTTAGGCATACGAGGGGCTAACACTGAAGCTTTCTTT
CASSLGIRGANTEAFF
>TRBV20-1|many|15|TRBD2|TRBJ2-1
TGCAGTGCTGAGGGGGGACTAGCGGAATACAATGAGCAGTTCTTC
CSAEGGLAEYNEQFF
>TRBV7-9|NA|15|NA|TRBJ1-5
TGTGCCAGCAGCTTAACAGGACAGAACAATCAGCCCCAGCATTTT
CASSLTGQNNQPQHF
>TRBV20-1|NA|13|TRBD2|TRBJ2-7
TGCAGTGAAAAGAAGCGGGAGTACCTCGAGCAGTACTTC
CSEKKREYLEQYF
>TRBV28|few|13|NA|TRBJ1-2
TGTGCCAGCAGTTTATTTGCTGGCTATGGCTACACCTTC
CASSLFAGYGYTF
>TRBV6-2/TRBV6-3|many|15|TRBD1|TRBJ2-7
TGTGCCAGCAGTTACTCCGGAACAGGGGGCCACGAGCAGTACTTC
CASSYSGTGGHEQYF
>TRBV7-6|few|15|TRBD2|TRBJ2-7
TGTGCCAGCAGCCCACGGAGCGGGGGGACCTACGAGCAGTACTTC
CASSPRSGGTYEQYF
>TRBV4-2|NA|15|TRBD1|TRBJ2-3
TGTGCCAGCAGCCCCCGGGACAGGAGCACAGATACGCAGTATTTT
CASSPRDRSTDTQYF
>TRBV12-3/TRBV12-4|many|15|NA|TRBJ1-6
TGTGCCAGCAGTGTACAGTCTTCGGGCAATTCACCCCTCCACTTT
CASSVQSSGNSPLHF
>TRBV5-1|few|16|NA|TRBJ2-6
TGCGCCAGCAGCCCTAGGACGGCCTCTGGGGCCAACGTCCTGACTTTC
CASSPRTASGANVLTF
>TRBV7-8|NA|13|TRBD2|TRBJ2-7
TGTGCCAGCGCACGGGGGGAGATCTACGAGCAGTACTTC
CASARGEIYEQYF
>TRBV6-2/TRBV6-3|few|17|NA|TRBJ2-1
TGTGCCAGCAGTTACTCGCCGCGCTCGAGCTCCTACAATGAGCAGTTCTTC
CASSYSPRSSSYNEQFF
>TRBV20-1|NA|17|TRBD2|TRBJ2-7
TGCAGTGCTAGAGATCCTAGCGGGGCAATAAGCTCCTACGAGCAGTACTTC
CSARDPSGAISSYEQYF
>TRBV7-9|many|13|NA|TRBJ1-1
TGTGCCAGCAACACACAGAGAAACACTGAAGCTTTCTTT
CASNTQRNTEAFF
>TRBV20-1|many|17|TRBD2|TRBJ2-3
TGCAGTGCTCGCGGGCACGGACTAGCGGGAGGTCGGGATACGCAGTATTTT
CSARGHGLAGGRDTQYF
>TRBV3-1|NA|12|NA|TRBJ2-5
TGTGCCAGCAGCCAAGTCTGGGAGACCCAGTACTTC
CASSQVWETQYF
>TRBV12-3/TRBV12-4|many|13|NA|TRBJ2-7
TGTGCCAGCAGTACACAACAGGGCTACGAGCAGTACTTC
CASSTQQGYEQYF